Described below is a single T cell receptor (beta chain) sequence and its context. The antigen remains undetermined. The CDR3 runs 16 residues. The J segment lost 1 base and the V segment lost 0 bases, leaving 5 bases of the junction unmatched. The germline V gene encodes CDR1 LNHNV and CDR2 YYDKDF (reference sequence). The data derive from a study of cytomegalovirus exposure and HLA in healthy donors. Study-wide points: Researchers reported that a few CMV-associated chains were confirmed in vitro as CMV antigen-specific.

PCR employed 60 Vbeta and 13 Jbeta primers. Data came from immunoSEQ multiplex PCR; TCRdb stores just in-frame clones and leaves some out. The sample includes 95,000 to 110,000 clones, approximately 66% of them seen just once. Sequencing was carried out using PBMCs. This sequence was found in a woman aged 45-65 years in good health and CMV-seronegative. The chain combines TRBV15 with TRBJ1-1; 7 nucleotides align to TRBD1. CDR3 sequence reads: CATSRDHNRGNTEAFF. In DNA, the CDR3 is TGTGCCACCAGCAGAGATCATAACAGGGGGAACACTGAAGCTTTCTTT.